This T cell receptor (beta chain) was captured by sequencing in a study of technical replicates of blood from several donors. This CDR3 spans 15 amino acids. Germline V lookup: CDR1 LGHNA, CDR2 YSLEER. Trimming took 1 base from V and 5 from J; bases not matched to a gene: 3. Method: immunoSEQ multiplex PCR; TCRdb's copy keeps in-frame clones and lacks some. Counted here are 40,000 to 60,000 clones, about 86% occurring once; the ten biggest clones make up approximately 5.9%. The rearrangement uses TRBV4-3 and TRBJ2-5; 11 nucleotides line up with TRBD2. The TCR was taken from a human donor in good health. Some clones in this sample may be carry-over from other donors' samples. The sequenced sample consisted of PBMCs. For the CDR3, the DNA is TGCGCCAGCAGCCAAGGTAGCGGGAGGGCGGAGACCCAGTACTTC. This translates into CASSQGSGRAETQYF.